This T cell receptor (beta chain) was identified during a study of blood T cell repertoires in COVID-19. The overall study: Specimens from acute and convalescent COVID-19 originated in the United States, Italy and Spain.

The CDR3 is 13 residues long. CDR1 is MNHEY and CDR2 is SVGAGI in the germline V gene. With 2 bases removed from V and 0 bases from J, the gap between germline ends came to 5 bases. Original analysis: Researchers report that nucleated cell counts were estimated from reference gene primer amplification. Assay: immunoSEQ multiplex PCR; the TCRdb copy retains only in-frame clones and omits some. Clonal size and the V and J genes are those of that table, whereas D and trimming came from the DNA. The sample includes fewer than 350,000 clones, around nine tenths of them seen just once. Self-reported history from a screening survey and questionnaire set each donor's cohort. For recovered donors of Cohort 3, there were two negative PCRs, clearance, or symptom resolution.

The V gene is TRBV6-5, the J gene TRBJ2-7; D ambiguous. Sample: PBMCs or T cells enriched from blood (not recorded which). This TCR was recovered from a middle-aged woman who had recovered from COVID-19. The CDR3 DNA is TGTGCCAGCAGTTACGAGAGCTCCTACGAGCAGTACTTC. Residues: CASSYESSYEQYF.